This T cell receptor beta chain was sequenced during a study of regulatory T cells in long-lasting Graves disease. CDR1 and CDR2 (germline): DFQATT, SNEGSKA (reference sequence). Unmatched junction bases numbered 6, after V lost 5 bases and J lost 5 bases. The CDR3 contains 14 residues. This clonotype was seen at least ten times. Assembly of TCR beta libraries relied on iRepertoire HTBI primers together with Arm-PCR of CDR3 regions. TCRdb redid the calling of the multiplex PCR reads with MiXCR, one entry per CDR3 protein. The sample gives hundreds of thousands of distinct CDR3 sequences, 15% to 20% of which show up once; approximately 12% is in the top ten. Time point noted: newly diagnosed GD, antithyroid drugs for less than 3 months. PBMC-extracted RNA yielded the TCR library. The same data also contributed to another study, on T cells in Graves' hyperthyroidism and ophthalmopathy.

The source material was peripheral blood mononuclear cells (PBMCs), sampled at new diagnosis, from a patient treated with antithyroid drugs. V usage is TRBV20-1 and J usage is TRBJ1-4, with TRBD1 matching 9 bases. This receptor was obtained from a man between 18 and 35 years old with Graves disease. In DNA form, the CDR3 reads TGCAGTGCTTTTTCCGGGACAGGGAATGAAAAACTGTTTTTT. This encodes CSAFSGTGNEKLFF.